This TCR beta chain appears in the sequencing data of a study of cytomegalovirus exposure and HLA in healthy donors. The primer mix had 60 Vbeta and 13 Jbeta primers. TCRdb's copy holds only in-frame clones and misses some; the assay was immunoSEQ multiplex PCR. This sample yields 120,000 to 150,000 clones, of which nearly 85% are seen a single time; 3% to 3.5% belongs to the top ten. The clonotype comes from a male donor in good health and CMV-seronegative. Sequencing was performed on PBMCs.

CDR3 region: CASSSGTGSDQPQHF. DNA of the CDR3: TGTGCCAGCAGTTCCGGGACAGGGTCAGACCAGCCCCAGCATTTT. The V call is TRBV27, the J call TRBJ1-5; 9 bases fit TRBD1. After removal of 4 bases from V and 7 bases from J, the junction contained 8 bases not matched to a gene. Germline V gene lookup returns CDR1 MNHEY and CDR2 SMNVEV (reference sequence). The length of the CDR3 is 15 residues.